This T cell receptor (beta chain) is from a study of cytomegalovirus exposure and HLA in healthy donors (dated by TCRdb to 2016 to 2017). Concerning the study at large: An earlier analysis of approximately 640 of the donors reported more than 250 Gb of sequence data and some 100 million unique TCR beta sequences from 150 million to 200 million T cells. An early release covering roughly 600 HLA-typed donors comprised around 300 gigabases of sequencing data and roughly 86 million unique TCR sequences. The genetic ancestry cluster associated with self-reported Caucasian donors included over 80% of the approximately 430 genotyped donors. The aim of the study was to test whether cataloging public T cell receptors could identify signatures of past pathogen exposure. The study profiled the T cell repertoires of hundreds of subjects by immunosequencing and related them to cytomegalovirus serostatus. A separate validation cohort of roughly 130 different subjects was used in addition to the 666-subject first cohort. The study combined high-throughput TCR immunosequencing, statistical association of individual TCRs with disease status, and machine learning to predict cytomegalovirus infection status. To study patterns of TCR occurrence, a later analysis re-analyzed previously published TCR beta repertoires from around 670 donors and added high-resolution HLA genotyping. The later analysis used no new phenotypic data to find candidate immune exposures, relying instead on TCR beta sequences and their occurrence across donors. In an earlier analysis of 500 to 650 of the donors, high-throughput TCR beta sequencing was used to judge whether each TCR beta V gene segment behaved as functional or pseudogenic. Donor age, sex, ethnicity and CMV serostatus were compiled alongside the repertoire data. A later genetic analysis took genome-wide SNP genotypes for about 55% of the 666 donors and used that subset as a discovery cohort. Every discovery cohort repertoire had been produced on one sequencing platform. HLA typing covered class I and class II loci at four-digit resolution. Typing coverage varied by locus: 629-630 donors for A, B, C, DRB1 and DQB1; 500 to 550 for DQA1; more than 600 for DPA1; 400 to 480 for DPB1. Roughly 5 DR-DQ haplotypes were handled as single units for association and clustering, since linkage in the cohort was strong. Across under 500 genotyped donors of the cohort, an average of approximately 220,000 unique TCR beta nucleotide sequences per donor were sequenced, and roughly a sixth of those sequences were non-productive.

General findings and caveats noted by the study authors: Because some donors lacked HLA typing at each locus, the association tests relied only on the typed subset. Assigning TCR associations to individual alleles was difficult when HLA alleles, especially DR and DQ, strongly co-occurred. An earlier analysis of approximately 590 of the donors showed that most TCR beta V segments appeared in productive rearrangements either about 87% or about 30% of the time, which broadly matched IMGT annotations. A later analysis found that most CMV-associated TCR beta chains appeared HLA-restricted, with HLA associations seemingly driven largely by CMV exposure. Because counts were too low, roughly 17 rarely observed V segments, including chromosome 9 orphons, were left out of the earlier analysis of about 500 of the donors. The 87-base-pair reads could not distinguish some IMGT-functional V segments, including TRBV6-2 and TRBV6-3, so those segments were excluded. For the cohort, immune exposure information was limited to CMV serostatus. A total of 150 to 200 TCR beta chains were listed by the study as associated with cytomegalovirus. The cohort was sequenced for TCR beta chains only, and without alpha or paired-chain data the features that could be detected were limited. A later genetic analysis reported fewer N-insertions in productive TCRs among donors in an Asian-associated ancestry cluster than the roughly 720-donor mean. Most TCR sequences were seen in very few donors, while some public TCRs were found in many individuals. In a later genetic analysis, a missense DCLRE1C variant was associated with V-gene and J-gene trimming of TCR beta chains, and the association was replicated in an independent cohort. A group of highly shared sequence variants was considered likely to be a technical artifact of the sequencing pipeline. Sequencing depth was assumed to be roughly uniform across donors in the presence/absence analyses, though that assumption may not hold. According to the authors, the approach could potentially be generalized to other disease states and immunological phenotypes. At a false discovery rate of 0.05, a later analysis linked 16,951 TCR beta sequences to specific HLA alleles. A further reported finding was that TCR beta sequences accurately predicted the HLA-A and HLA-B alleles for most subjects in the first cohort. In vitro tests confirmed that three of the cytomegalovirus-associated TCR beta chains recognize cytomegalovirus antigens. According to a later analysis, TCR association rates differed among HLA loci, with DRB1 alleles showing the most associated TCRs and HLA-C alleles showing the fewest. Linkage disequilibrium might explain the correlated functional status among segregating V segments, but an unknown experimental factor could not be ruled out. Cytomegalovirus status was reported to be diagnosed by the classifier with high specificity and sensitivity in both the original and validation cohorts. Compared with equally common non-associated chains, HLA-associated TCR beta chains in a later analysis were more clonally expanded and had lower generation probabilities. A later analysis reported that several top co-occurrence clusters appeared linked to parvovirus B19, influenza, CMV and Epstein-Barr virus.

This clone was found a few times. Its antigen is not yet known. Nothing much larger sits one base from this clone, and base qualities are not available. From a lookup of the germline V gene, CDR1 and CDR2 are MNHNS and SASEGT. The CDR3, cysteine through phenylalanine, is 14 amino acids long. Only CDR3 DNA is held: 42 bases, read in frame from base 1. V has 6 bases trimmed and J has 5 bases trimmed; junction bases matching no gene number 6. Preparation of the library involved the immunoSEQ multiplex PCR assay. The multiplex PCR relied on a mix of 60 forward primers for TCR Vbeta segments and 13 reverse primers for TCR Jbeta segments. The CDR3 region of rearranged TCR beta genes was amplified from genomic DNA with a multiplex PCR assay. The Illumina HiSeq System was used to sequence the amplified TCR beta libraries as 87-base-pair reads. The authors processed their data as follows. Across the roughly 640 repertoires, a later analysis counted 80 million or so unique TCR beta chains, 9.5 million to 13 million of which were shared by at least two donors. Raw reads were error-corrected and collapsed into unique sequences by a nearest-neighbor algorithm in which closely related sequences were merged to remove PCR and sequencing errors. CDR3 sequences were aligned to IMGT reference sequences to assign V, D and J gene segments. For a sequence to be retained, a match of at least six nucleotides to both a V gene segment and a J gene segment was required. Rearrangements were called productive when the CDR3 lacked stop codons and stayed in frame with V and J; all others were non-productive. Following IMGT convention, CDR3 was defined as the stretch from the second conserved V-encoded cysteine up to the conserved J-encoded phenylalanine. The earlier analysis of about 620 of the donors excluded sequences that lacked an unambiguous match to a single V gene segment. An earlier analysis of 587 of the donors called V segments functional above 56.7% productive rearrangements and segregating when the between-donor standard deviation exceeded 5%. A statistical classification framework was developed to diagnose cytomegalovirus status using the catalog of TCR beta chain sequences. In a later analysis, TCR nucleotide sequences were compared against IMGT/GENE-DB human TR gene sequences so that V and J genes could be assigned. Using the TCRdist pipeline, a later analysis assigned CDR3 sequences along with most-parsimonious VDJ recombination scenarios. In a later analysis, each TCR beta chain was defined by its CDR3 amino acid sequence together with its V-gene family, and reads without a unique V-gene family were excluded. A later analysis removed 550 to 700 highly shared, low-generation-probability nucleotide sequences to deal with suspected cross-contamination and a sequencing artifact. For each public chain, a later analysis derived a clonal expansion index from normalized ranks of inferred template counts within each repertoire. In a later analysis, generation probabilities were computed using a VDJ recombination model fitted to out-of-frame rearrangements, and the results were checked against IGoR. A later analysis scored TCR-TCR, TCR-HLA and TCR-CMV co-occurrence with hypergeometric tests, applying a repertoire-size bias correction to TCR pairs. False discovery rates were estimated in a later analysis by permuting HLA or CMV assignments 20 times. A later analysis grouped co-occurring TCRs with DBSCAN, adding TCRdist sequence similarity when clustering within HLA-allele-positive subsets. Repertoires with fewer than 30,000 or more than 120,000 public chains were left out of co-occurrence clustering, as were five repertoires with anomalous nucleotide sharing. What TCRdb holds here is the immuneACCESS table cut down to in-frame rearrangements. Part of the clones is not present; checked against another copy, under half of the missing clones reflect an unresolved V gene, and the others are unexplained. The D gene and trimming were derived from the DNA, and the V and J assignments and clone size from that table. The sample table contains fewer than 120,000 clones; only one count was recorded for about 90% of them. Jointly, the top ten make up 1.5% to 2% of the sample.

In total, 630 or so healthy bone marrow donors made up the cohort. At the time of sampling, all cohort members were nominally healthy, though unrecorded immune exposures were likely present. The donor tested CMV seronegative, placing the donor among the 350 to 400 seronegative members of the cohort. A peripheral blood sample was provided by each donor, and peripheral blood mononuclear cells were used for TCR beta sequencing. Genomic DNA extraction from the blood cell samples was performed with the Qiagen DNeasy Blood Extraction Kit. Material for sequencing was PBMCs. The rearrangement joined TRBV6-1 to TRBJ2-1, and 8 junctional nucleotides match TRBD2. The receptor comes from a man aged 35-49 years in good health and CMV-seronegative. The CDR3 protein: CASRALGGDNEQFF. The DNA sequence is TGTGCCAGCAGAGCTCTCGGGGGGGACAATGAGCAGTTCTTC.